The present T cell receptor (beta chain) was sequenced within a study of CD8 T cells in ankylosing spondylitis. This clonotype was observed a few times. Its cognate antigen is unknown. TCRdb fed the 5' RACE reads into MiXCR, producing one record per CDR3 protein. The table includes fewer than 550,000 distinct CDR3 sequences, roughly 5.2% detected once. Study-level findings and limits: A TCR beta motif of about eight highly homologous variants seemed to mark ankylosing spondylitis blood.

Trimming took off 2 bases at V and 0 bases at J, with 14 bases between the two ends. Looked up from germline, CDR1 is SGHTA and CDR2 is FQGNSA. This CDR3 is 16 amino acids long. The origin of this receptor is a male donor with ankylosing spondylitis. The sample consisted of blood, either unsorted or a sorted T cell fraction (not recorded which). V is TRBV7-2 and J is TRBJ2-7; D unclear. The CDR3 region has the DNA TGTGCCAGCAGCTTACTATGGTCCCAGAGCTCCTACGAGCAGTACTTC. It is translated as CASSLLWSQSSYEQYF.